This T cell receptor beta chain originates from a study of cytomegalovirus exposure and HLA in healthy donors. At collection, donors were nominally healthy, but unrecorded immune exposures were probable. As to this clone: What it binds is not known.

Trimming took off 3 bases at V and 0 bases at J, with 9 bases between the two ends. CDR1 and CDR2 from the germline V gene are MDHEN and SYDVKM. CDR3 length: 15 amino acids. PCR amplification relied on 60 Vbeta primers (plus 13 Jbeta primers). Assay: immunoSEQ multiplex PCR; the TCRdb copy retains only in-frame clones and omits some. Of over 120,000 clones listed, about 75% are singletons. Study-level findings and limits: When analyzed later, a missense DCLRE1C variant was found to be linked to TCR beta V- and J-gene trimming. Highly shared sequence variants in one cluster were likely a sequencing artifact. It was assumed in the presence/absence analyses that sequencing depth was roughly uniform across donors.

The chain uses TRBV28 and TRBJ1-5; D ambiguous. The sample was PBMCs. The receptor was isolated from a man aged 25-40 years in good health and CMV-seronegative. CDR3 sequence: CASSFPGNSNQPQHF. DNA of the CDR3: TGTGCCAGCAGTTTTCCCGGTAATAGCAATCAGCCCCAGCATTTT.